These T cell receptor beta chains were read from a single sample in a study of blood T cell repertoires in COVID-19. Profiled with immunoSEQ multiplex PCR; TCRdb holds only in-frame clones, not every one. The data contain 350,000 to 550,000 clones, about 89% of them seen just once; the ten biggest clones take up about 4.5%. The material sequenced was peripheral blood. Receptor source: a woman under 40 with acute or convalescent COVID-19. Both conserved end residues are part of each CDR3.

j_call v_call cdr3_aa
TRBJ2-2 TRBV5-1 CASSRTSWGTGELFF
TRBJ2-3 TRBV9 CASSVLGDRAADTQYF
TRBJ2-5 TRBV6-2/TRBV6-3 CASSYSPETQYF
TRBJ2-7 TRBV13 CASSRTSGGYEQYF
TRBJ2-7 TRBV7-2 CASSLVPDYEQYF
TRBJ2-7 TRBV4-2 CASSQGHGGKSYEQYF
TRBJ2-1 TRBV5-4 CASSSTSGGGYNEQFF
TRBJ2-3 TRBV9 CASSASRLDDTQYF
TRBJ2-2 TRBV24-1 CATSDLPGQGSGELFF
TRBJ1-1 TRBV7-3 CASSSTRGTEAFF
TRBJ2-5 TRBV28 CASSDYRGGQETQYF
TRBJ1-1 TRBV18 CASSPDRGRVTEAFF
TRBJ1-2 TRBV2 CARGDYGYTF
TRBJ2-7 TRBV9 CASSVSPGPEQYF
TRBJ2-2 TRBV2 CASSTGDTGELFF
TRBJ2-3 TRBV24-1 CATSDPDRGTDTQYF
TRBJ2-5 TRBV7-3 CASSPGQGQETQYF
TRBJ2-5 TRBV5-1 CASSLLGARGETQYF